These 20 T cell receptor beta chains were all obtained from the same sample, sequenced in a study of T cells after posttransplantation cyclophosphamide. Clones were sequenced by immunoSEQ multiplex PCR, and TCRdb holds only the in-frame ones, with some missing. The record shows 2,000 to 3,000 clones for this sample, with no singletons present. Cyclophosphamide on days +3 and +4 followed busulfan-fludarabine conditioning and a marrow graft. The material was PBMCs, obtained 32 days after allogeneic stem cell transplant with posttransplant cyclophosphamide. The receptors here all came from a female patient aged 45-65 years who received an allogeneic stem cell transplant from a related donor, was CMV-positive, and had no GVHD. Some T cells could come from the graft donor.

This clone is deemed medium-sized. The chain employs TRBV7-9 and TRBJ1-1, with TRBD1 as a possible D gene (5 bases). Trimming pared 5 bases from V and 5 bases from J, leaving 12 bases between. CDR1 is SEHNR, CDR2 FQNEAQ, per germline (reference sequence). The CDR3 runs 13 residues. CDR3: CASSIPRVTEAFF. DNA for the CDR3: TGTGCCAGCAGCATCCCCAGGGTTACTGAAGCTTTCTTT.

Ten or more counts support this clone. V gene TRBV27 combines with J gene TRBJ2-4, with TRBD2 identical over 15 bases. The CDR3 has 18 residues. Germline CDR1 and CDR2: MNHEY and SMNVEV (reference sequence). Germline trimming cut 7 bases from V and 5 bases from J; bases unmatched to any gene: 12. CDR3 sequence (DNA): TGTGCCAGCAAGGAAGGACTAGCGGGAGGGGTCTGCGAAAACATTCAGTACTTC. This sequence encodes CASKEGLAGGVCENIQYF.

This clone occurred many times. The chain links TRBV6-1 to TRBJ1-2; D remains unclear. Germline-derived CDR1 and CDR2 are MNHNS and SASEGT. This CDR3 is built from 13 residues. Trimming shortened V by 5 bases and J by 4 bases, and 11 bases separated the two germline ends. CDR3: CASSRQDFYGYTF. As DNA, the CDR3 is TGTGCCAGCAGTCGGCAGGATTTCTATGGCTACACCTTC.

Relative to its sample, this clone is medium-sized (0.01 to 0.1%). The gene calls are TRBV25-1 and TRBJ2-1, with D unclear. V shed 4 bases and J shed 8 bases, with 18 bases lying between them. From germline, CDR1 is MGHDK and CDR2 SYGVNS. This CDR3 has 15 amino acids. Here the CDR3 DNA reads TGTGCCAGCAGTGGGGCCCCTCTGTCTCCACATGAGCAGTTCTTC. This encodes CASSGAPLSPHEQFF.

This clone is termed medium-sized (0.01 to 0.1%). The chain employs TRBV14 and TRBJ2-1, with D unresolved. The CDR3 totals 15 residues. From germline, CDR1 is SGHDN and CDR2 FVKESK. V was pared by 2 bases and J by 0 bases, with 8 bases between. Here the CDR3 DNA reads TGTGCCAGCAGCCAACTGCGGAGCTCCTACAATGAGCAGTTCTTC. Translating gives CASSQLRSSYNEQFF.

This clone came up many times. This chain connects TRBV28 to TRBJ2-7; D possibly corresponds to TRBD2 (6 bases). CDR1 and CDR2 from the germline V gene are MDHEN and SYDVKM. V lost 3 bases and J 2 bases, leaving 23 bases between the germline ends. The CDR3 runs 18 residues. The CDR3 DNA reads TGTGCCAGCAGTTTGGGGGGACTGAACTCCCCTGGGGCCTACGAGCAGTACTTC. Protein: CASSLGGLNSPGAYEQYF.

This clone was seen ten or more times. The rearrangement links TRBV6-5 to TRBJ2-1; D possibly uses TRBD1 or TRBD2 (5 bases each). V was cut by 0 bases and J by 0 bases, with 9 bases left in between. This CDR3 spans 16 amino acids. Germline V gene data show CDR1 as MNHEY and CDR2 as SVGAGI. The CDR3 loop is CASSYSAGSSYNEQFF. CDR3 coding DNA: TGTGCCAGCAGTTACTCGGCAGGGAGCTCCTACAATGAGCAGTTCTTC.

This clone was recorded at least ten times. This sequence joins TRBV5-1 and TRBJ2-3; possibly TRBD2 for D (6 bases). Germline CDR1 is SGHRS and CDR2 is YFSETQ. The CDR3 totals 14 residues. V was cut by 4 bases and J by 3 bases, with 12 bases left in between. CDR3: CASSLSGVTDTQYF. CDR3 DNA sequence: TGCGCCAGCAGCCTATCGGGGGTTACAGATACGCAGTATTTT.

This clone appeared many times. The chain couples TRBV5-6 to TRBJ1-4; 11 nucleotides align to TRBD1. CDR3 length: 16 residues. Germline CDR1 reads SGHDT; CDR2 reads YYEEEE. Unmatched junction bases numbered 11, after V lost 5 bases and J lost 8 bases. The CDR3 DNA reads as TGTGCCAGCAGTTCGGGACAGGGGGTCGGGGTCGAAAAACTGTTTTTT. Its protein is CASSSGQGVGVEKLFF.

The sample holds many counts of this clone. The chain recombines TRBV5-8 with TRBJ2-2, with D tentatively TRBD2 (6 bases). Germline V gives CDR1 SGHTS, CDR2 YDEGEE. This CDR3 spans 16 amino acids. The V gene lost 4 bases and the J gene lost 2 bases, with 15 bases spanning the gap. The CDR3 loop is CASSRTSRPNTGELFF. The CDR3 coding sequence is TGTGCCAGCAGCCGAACTAGCCGTCCTAACACCGGGGAGCTGTTTTTT.

This clone is judged medium-sized. The rearrangement links TRBV19 to TRBJ1-5; TRBD1 might be the D (6 bases). CDR1 and CDR2 from the germline V gene are LNHDA and SQIVND (reference sequence). The V and J ends lost 6 bases and 4 bases respectively, with 19 bases between them. This CDR3 contains 16 residues. The CDR3 coding sequence is TGTGCCAGTAGGACACGGGGTATGGACAGTAATCAGCCCCAGCATTTT. This translates into CASRTRGMDSNQPQHF.

Many counts were recorded for this clone. The chain is built from TRBV2 and TRBJ2-3, with 12 nucleotides matching TRBD2. Germline-derived CDR1 and CDR2 are SNHLY and FYNNEI. The CDR3 contains 15 residues. Trimming removed 6 bases from V and 7 bases from J; junction bases left unmatched: 8. CDR3 loop: CASSGLAGTANTQYF. The CDR3 nucleotides read TGTGCCAGCAGCGGACTAGCGGGGACGGCGAATACGCAGTATTTT.

This clone was recorded at least ten times. V and J are TRBV24-1 and TRBJ2-5, with 7 bases that match TRBD1. Germline loops: CDR1 KGHDR, CDR2 SFDVKD. CDR3 length: 12 residues. The CDR3 here is CATLTGEETQYF. CDR3 coding DNA: TGTGCGACCCTAACAGGGGAAGAGACCCAGTACTTC.

In its sample, this clone ranks as medium-sized. The chain employs TRBV4-3 and TRBJ2-3, with 10 bases fitting TRBD2. From germline, CDR1 is LGHNA and CDR2 YSLEER. Losses at the gene ends were 2 bases for V and 8 bases for J; bases not matched to a gene: 10. This CDR3 spans 16 amino acids. CDR3 nucleotides: TGCGCCAGCAGCCAACGGACTAGCGGTGCAGGGGGTACGCAGTATTTT. It codes for CASSQRTSGAGGTQYF.

This clone is medium-sized within its sample. J is TRBJ1-4 and V is TRBV28; D is perhaps TRBD1 (5 bases). The CDR3 contains 15 residues. Germline values: CDR1 MDHEN, CDR2 SYDVKM. Trimming shortened V by 3 bases and J by 8 bases, and 16 bases separated the two germline ends. The CDR3 DNA sequence: TGTGCCAGCAGTTTTCGGGTAGGGGAGTTGGAAAAACTGTTTTTT. Translated: CASSFRVGELEKLFF.

This clone was seen repeatedly, ten times or more. The chain carries TRBV6-2 or TRBV6-3 and TRBJ2-1, with D possibly matching TRBD1 (5 bases). V was trimmed by 6 bases and J by 9 bases, leaving 15 bases between them. CDR1 and CDR2 from the germline V gene are MNHEY and SVGEGT. This CDR3 contains 13 residues. Here the CDR3 reads CASSRLGRGEQFF. Here the CDR3 DNA reads TGTGCCAGCAGCCGACTGGGAAGGGGTGAGCAGTTCTTC.

This clone was detected many times. The V and J genes are TRBV7-6 and TRBJ1-4; D is ambiguous. Germline lookup yields CDR1 SGHVS and CDR2 FNYEAQ. V lost 1 base and J 4 bases, leaving 10 bases between the germline ends. CDR3 length equals 15 residues. CDR3 in DNA: TGTGCCAGCAGCTTAGATCCAGGTCATAATGAAAAACTGTTTTTT. Its protein product is CASSLDPGHNEKLFF.

In its sample, this clone is medium-sized. J is TRBJ2-1 and V is TRBV19; D is unclear. CDR3 length: 13 residues. The V gene lost 4 bases and the J gene lost 6 bases, with 10 bases spanning the gap. Germline values: CDR1 LNHDA, CDR2 SQIVND (reference sequence). The CDR3 DNA sequence: TGTGCCAGTAGTAGGAACACGGGCAATGAGCAGTTCTTC. It translates to CASSRNTGNEQFF.

This clone was counted many times. The CDR3 protein is CASSSTLYEQYF. CDR3 in DNA: TGCGCCAGCAGTTCAACTCTTTACGAGCAGTACTTC. This sequence joins TRBV5-1 and TRBJ2-7, with unresolved D. CDR3 size: 12 residues. Trimming pared 5 bases from V and 4 bases from J, leaving 10 bases between. The germline V gene has CDR1 SGHRS and CDR2 YFSETQ.

Ten or more counts support this clone. The chain employs TRBV13 and TRBJ1-1; D possibly corresponds to TRBD1 (5 bases). The CDR3 sequence is 15 residues long. The V and J ends lost 4 bases and 1 base respectively, with 13 bases between them. The germline gives CDR1 PRHDT, CDR2 FYEKMQ (reference sequence). CDR3 in amino acids: CASSWGVAENTEAFF. The DNA of the CDR3 is TGTGCCAGCAGCTGGGGGGTCGCCGAGAACACTGAAGCTTTCTTT.